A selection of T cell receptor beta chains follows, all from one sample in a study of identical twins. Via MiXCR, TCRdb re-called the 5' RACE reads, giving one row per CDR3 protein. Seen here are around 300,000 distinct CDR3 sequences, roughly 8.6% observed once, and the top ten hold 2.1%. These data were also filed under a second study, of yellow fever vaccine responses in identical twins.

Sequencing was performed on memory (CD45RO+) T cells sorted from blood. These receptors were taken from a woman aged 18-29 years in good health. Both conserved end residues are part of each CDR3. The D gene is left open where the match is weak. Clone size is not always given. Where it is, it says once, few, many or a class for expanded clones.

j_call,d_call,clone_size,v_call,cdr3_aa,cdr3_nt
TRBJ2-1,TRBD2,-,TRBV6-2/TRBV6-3,CASSAHATGGYNEQFF,TGTGCCAGCAGTGCCCACGCGACGGGAGGTTACAATGAGCAGTTCTTC
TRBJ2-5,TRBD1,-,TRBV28,CASSPKDRGVKTQYF,TGTGCCAGCAGCCCAAAGGACAGGGGGGTCAAGACCCAGTACTTC
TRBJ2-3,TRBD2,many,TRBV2,CASSLAGPQYF,TGTGCCAGCAGCCTAGCGGGACCGCAGTATTTT
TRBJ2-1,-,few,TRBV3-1,CASSQEGRLYEQFF,TGTGCCAGCAGCCAAGAGGGACGGTTGTATGAGCAGTTCTTC
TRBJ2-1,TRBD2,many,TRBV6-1,CASSLWSALAGGLNEQFF,TGTGCCAGCAGCCTCTGGTCTGCGCTAGCGGGAGGGCTCAATGAGCAGTTCTTC
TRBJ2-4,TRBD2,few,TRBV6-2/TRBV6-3,CASRRTSGGGAKNIQYF,TGTGCCAGCAGAAGGACTAGCGGGGGTGGCGCCAAAAACATTCAGTACTTC
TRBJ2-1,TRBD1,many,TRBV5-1,CASSLGQGAIDEQFF,TGCGCCAGCAGCCTGGGACAGGGGGCGATCGATGAGCAGTTCTTC
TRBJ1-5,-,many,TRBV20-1,CSAPDRTSQPQHF,TGCAGTGCTCCAGACAGGACGAGTCAGCCCCAGCATTTT
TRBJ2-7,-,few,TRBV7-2,CASSLVIDYEQYF,TGTGCCAGCAGCTTAGTTATAGACTACGAGCAGTACTTC
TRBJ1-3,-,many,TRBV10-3,CAISEKSEFSGNTIYF,TGTGCCATCAGTGAGAAATCCGAGTTCTCTGGAAACACCATATATTTT
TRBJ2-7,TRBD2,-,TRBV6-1,CASSNGLAGGPGEQYF,TGTGCCAGCAGCAACGGACTAGCGGGAGGGCCGGGGGAGCAGTACTTC
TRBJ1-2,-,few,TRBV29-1,CSVEGRSYGYTF,TGCAGCGTTGAGGGCAGGAGCTATGGCTACACCTTC
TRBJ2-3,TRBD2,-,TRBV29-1,CSVEDLASGSTDTQYF,TGCAGCGTTGAAGATCTTGCTAGCGGGAGTACAGATACGCAGTATTTT
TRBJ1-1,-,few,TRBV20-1,CSPYGGANTEAFF,TGCAGTCCCTACGGGGGGGCGAACACTGAAGCTTTCTTT
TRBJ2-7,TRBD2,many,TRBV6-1,CASSEELAGSYEQYF,TGTGCCAGCAGTGAAGAACTAGCGGGATCCTACGAGCAGTACTTC
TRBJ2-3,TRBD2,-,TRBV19,CASRLAGDRLTDTQYF,TGTGCCAGTCGACTAGCGGGAGATCGTCTCACAGATACGCAGTATTTT
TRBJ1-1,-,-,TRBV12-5,CASGWTVESTEAFF,TGTGCTAGTGGTTGGACGGTCGAGAGCACTGAAGCTTTCTTT
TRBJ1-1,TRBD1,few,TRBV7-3,CASSNDREAEAFF,TGTGCCAGCAGCAACGACAGGGAGGCTGAAGCTTTCTTT
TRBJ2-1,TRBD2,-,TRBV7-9,CASRRPTSGSYNDQFF,TGTGCCAGCAGACGACCCACTAGCGGGTCCTACAATGATCAGTTCTTC
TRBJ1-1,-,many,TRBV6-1,CASQPNKLYAEAFF,TGTGCCAGTCAACCAAACAAGTTGTACGCTGAAGCTTTCTTT
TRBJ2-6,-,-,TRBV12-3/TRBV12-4,CASSWGTSGANVLTF,TGTGCCAGCAGTTGGGGAACCTCTGGGGCCAACGTCCTGACTTTC
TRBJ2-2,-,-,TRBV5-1,CASSNLVTANTGELFF,TGCGCCAGCAGCAACCTTGTGACAGCGAACACCGGGGAGCTGTTTTTT
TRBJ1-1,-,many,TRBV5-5,CASSLAGATEAFF,TGTGCCAGCAGCTTGGCCGGGGCTACTGAAGCTTTCTTT
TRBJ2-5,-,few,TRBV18,CASQGTSARATQYF,TGTGCCAGCCAGGGGACTTCTGCTCGGGCGACCCAGTACTTC
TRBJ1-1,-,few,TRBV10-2,CASIKGDTEAFF,TGCGCCAGCATAAAGGGGGACACTGAAGCTTTCTTT
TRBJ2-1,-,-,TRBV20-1,CSATSKPPPNEQFF,TGCAGTGCTACGTCCAAGCCTCCTCCTAATGAGCAGTTCTTC
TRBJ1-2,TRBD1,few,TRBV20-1,CSARDGGQGAKGYTF,TGCAGTGCTAGAGATGGGGGACAGGGGGCGAAAGGCTACACCTTC
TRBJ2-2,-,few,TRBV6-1,CASSPAENTGELFF,TGTGCCAGCAGTCCCGCGGAAAACACCGGGGAGCTGTTTTTT
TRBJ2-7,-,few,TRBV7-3,CASSPDRGGEQYF,TGTGCCAGCAGCCCGGACCGAGGAGGCGAGCAGTACTTC
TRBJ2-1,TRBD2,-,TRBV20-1,CSAKGGSYRDSPNEQFF,TGCAGTGCTAAGGGAGGGAGCTACCGGGACTCTCCCAATGAGCAGTTCTTC
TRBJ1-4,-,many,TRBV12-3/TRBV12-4,CASSLAGEKLFF,TGTGCCAGCAGTTTAGCGGGGGAAAAACTGTTTTTT
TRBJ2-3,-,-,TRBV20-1,CSARDPDYSTDTQYF,TGCAGTGCTAGAGACCCGGACTACAGCACAGATACGCAGTATTTT
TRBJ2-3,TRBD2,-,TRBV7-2,CASSLKAGGSTDTQYF,TGTGCCAGCAGCTTAAAAGCGGGGGGGAGCACAGATACGCAGTATTTT
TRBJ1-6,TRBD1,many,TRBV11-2,CASSPTTGEYNSPLHF,TGTGCCAGCAGCCCGACGACAGGGGAATATAATTCACCCCTCCACTTT
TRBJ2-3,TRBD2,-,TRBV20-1,CSARDHLAGGSDTQYF,TGCAGTGCTAGAGATCACCTAGCGGGAGGGTCAGATACGCAGTATTTT
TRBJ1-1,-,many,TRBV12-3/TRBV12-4,CASKGTETRNTEAFF,TGTGCCAGCAAAGGGACCGAGACAAGGAACACTGAAGCTTTCTTT
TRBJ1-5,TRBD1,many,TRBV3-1,CASSQWDRGNSQPQHF,TGTGCCAGCAGCCAATGGGACAGGGGTAATAGTCAGCCCCAGCATTTT
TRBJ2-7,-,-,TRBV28,CASSQPDRYYEQYF,TGTGCCAGCAGCCAACCCGACAGATACTACGAGCAGTACTTC
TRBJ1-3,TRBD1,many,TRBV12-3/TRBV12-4,CASSLSGGRSGNTIYF,TGTGCCAGCAGTTTATCAGGGGGGCGCTCTGGAAACACCATATATTTT
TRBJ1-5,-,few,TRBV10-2,CASSVSTGSGNQPQHF,TGCGCCAGCAGTGTAAGCACAGGGTCCGGCAATCAGCCCCAGCATTTT
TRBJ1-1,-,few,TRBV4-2,CASSQDGQGTEAFF,TGTGCCAGCAGCCAAGACGGCCAGGGGACTGAAGCTTTCTTT
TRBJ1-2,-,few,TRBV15,CATSRGDSANYGYTF,TGTGCCACCAGCAGAGGCGACAGTGCTAACTATGGCTACACCTTC
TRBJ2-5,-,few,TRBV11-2,CASSSFGGGRETQYF,TGTGCCAGCAGCTCCTTCGGGGGTGGGAGGGAGACCCAGTACTTC
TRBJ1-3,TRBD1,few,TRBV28,CASRNRDREGNTIYF,TGTGCCAGCAGGAACCGGGACAGGGAGGGAAACACCATATATTTT
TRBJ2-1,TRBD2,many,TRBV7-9,CASSESGRGSEQFF,TGTGCCAGCAGCGAAAGCGGGAGGGGGAGTGAGCAGTTCTTC
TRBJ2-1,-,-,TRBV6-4,CASSGSGGPDEQFF,TGTGCCAGCAGTGGATCAGGAGGCCCCGATGAGCAGTTCTTC
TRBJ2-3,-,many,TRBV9,CASSVGGFTDTQYF,TGTGCCAGCAGCGTAGGGGGGTTCACAGATACGCAGTATTTT
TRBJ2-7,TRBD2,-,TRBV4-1,CASSQVGTSGSYEQYF,TGCGCCAGCAGCCAAGTGGGGACTAGCGGGAGCTACGAGCAGTACTTC
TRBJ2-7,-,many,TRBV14,CASGKATREQYF,TGTGCCAGCGGGAAAGCGACTAGGGAGCAGTACTTC
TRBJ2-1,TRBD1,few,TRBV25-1,CASRGGQGIYNEQFF,TGTGCCAGCAGGGGGGGACAGGGGATCTACAATGAGCAGTTCTTC
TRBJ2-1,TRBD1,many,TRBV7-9,CASSSKTGQGAVGRQFF,TGTGCCAGCAGCTCAAAGACGGGACAGGGAGCCGTGGGACGGCAGTTCTTC
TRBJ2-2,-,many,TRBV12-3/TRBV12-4,CASSNRDGELFF,TGTGCCAGCAGTAACAGGGACGGGGAGCTGTTTTTT
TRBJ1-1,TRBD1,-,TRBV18,CASSPLRTGGGPEAFF,TGTGCCAGCTCACCACTCCGGACAGGGGGCGGCCCTGAAGCTTTCTTT